Reported below is one T cell receptor beta chain. After removal of 6 bases from V and 3 bases from J, the junction contained 7 bases not matched to a gene. CDR3 length: 15 residues. Germline V gene data show CDR1 as SNHLY and CDR2 as FYNNEI. This specimen comes from a study of control samples from healthy donors and cancer patients. Clones were sequenced by immunoSEQ multiplex PCR, and TCRdb holds only the in-frame ones, with some missing. The repertoire holds some 71,000 clones, with 89% as singletons. Sequencing was done on a sample of PBMCs. The chain carries TRBV2 and TRBJ2-1; 8 bases align to TRBD1. This clonotype originated in a man between 60 and 70 years old with lung cancer. CDR3: CASRGQDIIYNEQFF. CDR3 bases: TGTGCCAGCAGGGGACAGGATATTATCTACAATGAGCAGTTCTTC.